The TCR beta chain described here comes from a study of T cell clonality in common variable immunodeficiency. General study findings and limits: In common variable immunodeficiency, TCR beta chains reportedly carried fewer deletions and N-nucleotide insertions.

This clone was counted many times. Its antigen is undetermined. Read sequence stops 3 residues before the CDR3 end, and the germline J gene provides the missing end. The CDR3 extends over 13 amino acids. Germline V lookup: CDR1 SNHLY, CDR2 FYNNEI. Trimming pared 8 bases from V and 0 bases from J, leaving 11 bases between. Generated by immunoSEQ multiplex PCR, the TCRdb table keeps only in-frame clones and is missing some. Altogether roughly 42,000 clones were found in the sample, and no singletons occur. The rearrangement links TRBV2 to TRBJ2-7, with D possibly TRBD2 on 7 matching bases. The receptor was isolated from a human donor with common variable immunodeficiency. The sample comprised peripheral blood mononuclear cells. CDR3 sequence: CASGGGHSYEQYF. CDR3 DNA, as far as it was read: TGTGCCAGCGGCGGGGGACACTCCTACGAG.